The TCR beta chain under discussion was sequenced for a study of neurological immune-mediated disorders. Study conclusions and caveats: The highest TCR clonal expansion occurred in HTLV-1-associated myelopathy; multiple sclerosis fell below healthy controls.

CDR1 is SGHRS and CDR2 is YFSETQ in the germline V gene. The CDR3 covers 15 residues. Deletions cut 0 bases from V and 5 bases from J, with 11 bases between. The making of cDNA relied on 5'RACE with 10-nucleotide random UMIs. TCRdb re-called the 5' RACE reads through MiXCR, storing one row per CDR3 protein. Of some 41,000 distinct CDR3 sequences in the sample, about 15% were seen once. The sorted libraries were prepared using around 980,000 CD4+ or CD8+ T cells that had themselves been sorted. This clonotype was seen repeatedly, ten times or more. Its antigen is unknown. The rearrangement uses TRBV5-1 and TRBJ2-2, with D hard to call. The sequencing sample was made of CD4+ T cells from blood. The origin of this receptor is a woman aged 60-75 years with HTLV-1-associated myelopathy (HAM/TSP). The CDR3 DNA reads TGCGCCAGCAGCTTGGGGTCCAGTTTTACCGGGGAGCTGTTTTTT. Translated, it gives CASSLGSSFTGELFF.